The clone carrying this T cell receptor (beta chain) was recorded at least ten times. Its antigen is undetermined. Documented time point: patch test 1, 2 weeks after DPC sensitization. As for treatment: therapeutic diphenylcyclopropenone sensitization with weekly scalp DPC. Donors were 18 to 70-year-old alopecia patients suitable for DPC. The sample originates from a study of human T cells and chemical hapten exposure. Study information: In the roughly 25-week study, patients were dosed weekly with diphenylcyclopropenone on the scalp throughout.

Germline values: CDR1 SEHNR, CDR2 FQNEAQ (reference sequence). CDR3 length: 13 residues. Trimming stripped 1 base from V and 6 bases from J, with 7 bases between. Study-wide results and limits: Higher patch test scores went with higher counts of PT1 expanded TCRs. The formation of large CDR3 similarity clusters by expanded TCRs significantly exceeded that of controls.

TCRdb re-called the RACE reads with MiXCR, one entry per CDR3 protein. The table has 75,000 to 90,000 distinct CDR3 sequences, 7% to 8% seen once. Sequencing used whole blood, obtained in connection with sensitization to the hapten diphenylcyclopropenone (DPC). This rearrangement joins TRBV7-9 to TRBJ2-4; D is unresolved. The receptor was isolated from a woman aged 25-40 years with alopecia areata. Some clones in this sample may be carry-over from other donors' samples. CDR3 region: CASSLGQPNIQYF. CDR3 nucleotide sequence: TGTGCCAGCAGCTTAGGCCAGCCAAACATTCAGTACTTC.